This TCR beta chain was profiled in a study of blood T cells in healthy people across ages. Overall study findings and caveats: Strong correlation linked observed beta diversity and percent naive T cells. PBMCs went unsorted, and a conclusive naive versus antigen-experienced comparison was therefore prevented.

The CDR3 loop spans 16 amino acids. Germline CDR1 is MNHEY and CDR2 is SVGEGT. Losses at the gene ends were 5 bases for V and 4 bases for J; bases not matched to a gene: 4. This clonotype was detected a few times. Its antigen remains unidentified. Primed by a sample-barcoded 5' primer and a J-beta primer mix, a second PCR proceeded for 7 to 11 cycles. In TCRdb, the 5' RACE reads were re-called with MiXCR into one record per CDR3 protein. This table holds fewer than 800,000 distinct CDR3 sequences, around 21% found once. Approximately 9.7 milliliters was the volume of peripheral blood drawn from each donor.

Sequenced: blood. This TCR derives from a man between 65 and 80 years old in good health. The chain combines TRBV6-2 or TRBV6-3 with TRBJ2-1; 14 positions match TRBD2. CDR3 in amino acids: CASSRTSGRKYNEQFF. The CDR3, as DNA: TGTGCCAGCAGTAGGACTAGCGGGAGGAAATACAATGAGCAGTTCTTC.